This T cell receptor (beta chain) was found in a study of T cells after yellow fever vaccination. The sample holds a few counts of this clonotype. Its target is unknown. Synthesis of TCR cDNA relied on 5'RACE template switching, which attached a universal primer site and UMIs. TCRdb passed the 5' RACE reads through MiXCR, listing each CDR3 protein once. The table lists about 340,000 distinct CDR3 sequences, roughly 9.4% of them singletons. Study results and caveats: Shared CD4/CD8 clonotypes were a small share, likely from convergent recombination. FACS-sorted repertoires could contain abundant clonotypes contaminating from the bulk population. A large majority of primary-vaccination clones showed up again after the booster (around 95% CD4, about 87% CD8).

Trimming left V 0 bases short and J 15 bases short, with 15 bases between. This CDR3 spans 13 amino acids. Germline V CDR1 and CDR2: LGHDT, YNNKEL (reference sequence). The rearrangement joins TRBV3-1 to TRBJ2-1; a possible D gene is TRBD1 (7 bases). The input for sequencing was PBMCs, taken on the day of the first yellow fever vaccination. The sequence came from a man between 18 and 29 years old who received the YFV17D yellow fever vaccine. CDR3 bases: TGTGCCAGCAGCCAAGATCAGGCAGGGGGGCTGTTCTTC. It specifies CASSQDQAGGLFF.